This TCR beta chain was obtained from a study of neurological immune-mediated disorders. At the level of the study: Within the group of around 35 multiple sclerosis patients, some 30 were relapsing-remitting, while 3 were secondary progressive.

As for the cDNA, it was generated by 5'RACE with 10-nucleotide random UMIs. TCRdb used MiXCR to reprocess the 5' RACE reads, holding one entry per CDR3 protein. The sample has over 65,000 distinct CDR3 sequences, 2.5% to 3% seen once. The germline V gene encodes CDR1 SGHRS and CDR2 YFSETQ. V lost 3 bases to trimming and J lost 5 bases, with 17 bases between them. The CDR3 is 15 residues long. This clonotype occurred many times. Its matching antigen is unknown. Whole-study results and caveats: It was the repertoires of 18 of 34 multiple sclerosis patients that phylogenetic grouping placed in one related-CDR3 cluster, which is a possible signature.

The sample taken for sequencing was PBMCs. The rearrangement uses TRBV5-1 and TRBJ2-5; possible D gene TRBD1, 5 bases. The clonotype comes from a woman in her thirties with multiple sclerosis. The CDR3 region has the DNA TGCGCCAGCAGCTCGACAGTCATGAGGTCGGAGACCCAGTACTTC. Its translation: CASSSTVMRSETQYF.